The clone carrying this T cell receptor beta chain was observed once. Germline CDR1 is SGHDT and CDR2 is YYEEEE. The CDR3 loop spans 14 amino acids. Trimming pared 2 bases from V and 14 bases from J, leaving 17 bases between. This sample stems from a study of cytomegalovirus exposure and HLA in healthy donors. The primer mix had 60 Vbeta and 13 Jbeta primers. Data came from immunoSEQ multiplex PCR; TCRdb stores just in-frame clones and leaves some out. The table shows roughly 120,000 clones, with 76% occurring only once. This rearrangement joins TRBV5-6 to TRBJ1-6; D not certain. This sequence was found in a man between 45 and 60 years old in good health and CMV-seronegative. The sample was PBMCs. The CDR3 spells CASSFLEALSSLHF. The CDR3 DNA reads TGTGCCAGCAGCTTCCTGGAGGCCCTCTCGTCCCTCCACTTT.